The 7 T cell receptor beta chains in this list originate from one sample, sequenced in a study of T cells in Graves' hyperthyroidism and ophthalmopathy (dated by TCRdb to 2018 to 2020). Receptor amplification or capture employed multiplex PCR. The sequencing machine was an Illumina HiSeq 2000. Amplification of TCR beta CDR3 regions was carried out from RNA transcripts. The TCR CDR3 was subjected to a first round of RT-PCR using the HTBI primer set and the Qiagen OneStep RT-PCR kit. TCRdb passed the public sequencing reads through fastp at Q25 and MiXCR, retaining productive beta sequences. Each entry is one CDR3 protein sequence, shown with its most common DNA and genes. This sample comprises a few hundred thousand distinct CDR3 sequences, 14% to 15% of them detected only once. The top ten clones comprise over 25% of the sample. The sequenced sample was blood. The receptors were gathered from a woman in her thirties with Graves' hyperthyroidism.

This clonotype was counted many times. The rearrangement links TRBV7-6 to TRBJ2-7; 8 nucleotides agree with TRBD1. From germline, CDR1 is SGHVS and CDR2 FNYEAQ. Trimming removed 1 base from V and 1 base from J; junction bases left unmatched: 3. The CDR3 extends over 15 amino acids. The CDR3 protein is CASSLGDRPSYEQYF. CDR3 bases: TGTGCCAGCAGCTTAGGGGACAGGCCTTCCTACGAGCAGTACTTC.

The chain uses TRBV27 and TRBJ1-1; 7 bases align to TRBD1. The J segment lost 6 bases and the V segment lost 1 base, leaving 8 bases of the junction unmatched. Germline CDR1 and CDR2: MNHEY and SMNVEV (reference sequence). CDR3 length equals 15 residues. As DNA, the CDR3 is TGTGCCAGCAGTTTATGGCCAGGGGGTCCCCCTGAAGCTTTCTTT. Its protein is CASSLWPGGPPEAFF.

This clonotype occurred many times. This rearrangement joins TRBV11-2 to TRBJ2-7, with TRBD1 identical over 7 bases. Germline V gene lookup returns CDR1 SGHAT and CDR2 FQNNGV. The V and J ends lost 5 bases and 0 bases, in that order; junction bases with no gene match: 19. The length of the CDR3 is 19 residues. The CDR3 region is CASSGKFLLQGPTSYEQYF. Written as DNA, the CDR3 is TGTGCCAGCAGCGGGAAATTCCTCTTACAGGGGCCTACCTCCTACGAGCAGTACTTC.

The rearrangement uses TRBV5-5 and TRBJ2-1; 9 nucleotides match TRBD2. J was trimmed by 4 bases and V by 6 bases; bases with no gene match: 11. CDR3 size: 16 residues. Looked up from germline, CDR1 is SGHKS and CDR2 is YYEKEE (reference sequence). The DNA for the CDR3 is TGTGCCAGCATCTATGCGGCTAGCGGGATTTACAATGAGCAGTTCTTC. It translates to CASIYAASGIYNEQFF. The whole variable domain, remainder taken from reference TRBV5-5 and TRBJ2-1, is DAGVTQSPTHLIKTRGQQVTLRCSPISGHKSVSWYQQVLGQGPQFIFQYYEKEERGRGNFPDRFSARQFPNYSSELNVNALLLGDSALYLCASIYAASGIYNEQFFGPGTRLTVL.

This clonotype was detected a few times. CDR3 loop: CSVSALVFQTGMNTEAFF. The CDR3 bases are TGCAGCGTTTCAGCGTTAGTGTTTCAAACGGGAATGAACACTGAAGCTTTCTTT. This sequence joins TRBV29-1 and TRBJ1-1; D is uncertain. V was clipped by 5 bases and J by 0 bases, with 25 bases between them. The CDR3 is 18 amino acids. Germline V gives CDR1 SQVTM, CDR2 ANQGSEA.

The chain carries TRBV5-1 and TRBJ1-1; TRBD1 aligns across 11 bases. CDR1 and CDR2 (germline): SGHRS, YFSETQ. V lost 4 bases and J lost 2; bases outside the gene matches: 7. The CDR3 covers 16 residues. The CDR3 DNA follows: TGCGCCAGCAGCCCCCTGGGACAGGGGGAAAACACTGAAGCTTTCTTT. Its translation: CASSPLGQGENTEAFF.

The rearrangement links TRBV3-1 to TRBJ2-7, with D maybe TRBD1 (6 bases). CDR3 size: 14 residues. Germline CDR1 is LGHDT and CDR2 is YNNKEL (reference sequence). With 1 base removed from V and 6 bases from J, the gap between germline ends came to 13 bases. DNA of the CDR3: TGTGCCAGCAGCCAAGGGCAGGGGAGAGCCGAGCAGTACTTC. It codes for CASSQGQGRAEQYF.